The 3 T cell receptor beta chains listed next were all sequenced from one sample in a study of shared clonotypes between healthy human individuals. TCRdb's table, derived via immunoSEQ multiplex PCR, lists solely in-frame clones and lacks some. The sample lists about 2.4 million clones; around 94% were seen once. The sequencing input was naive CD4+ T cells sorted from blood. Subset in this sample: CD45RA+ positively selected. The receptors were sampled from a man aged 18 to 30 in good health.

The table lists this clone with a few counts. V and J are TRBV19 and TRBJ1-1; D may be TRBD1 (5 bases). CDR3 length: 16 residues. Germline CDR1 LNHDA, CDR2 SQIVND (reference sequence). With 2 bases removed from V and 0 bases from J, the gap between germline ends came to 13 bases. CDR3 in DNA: TGTGCCAGTAGTATACGTAGGACATTGTTGAACACTGAAGCTTTCTTT. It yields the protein CASSIRRTLLNTEAFF. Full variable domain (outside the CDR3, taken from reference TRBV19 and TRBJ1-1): DGGITQSPKYLFRKEGQNVTLSCEQNLNHDAMYWYRQDPGQGLRLIYYSQIVNDFQKGDIAEGYSVSREKKESFPLTVTSAQKNPTAFYLCASSIRRTLLNTEAFFGQGTRLTVV.

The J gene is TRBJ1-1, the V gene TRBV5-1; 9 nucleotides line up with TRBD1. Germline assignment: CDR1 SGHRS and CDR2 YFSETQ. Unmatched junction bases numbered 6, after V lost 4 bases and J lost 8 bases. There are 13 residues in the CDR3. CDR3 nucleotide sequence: TGCGCCAGCAGCCGGGGACAGGGTCTGGAAGCTTTCTTT. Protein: CASSRGQGLEAFF.

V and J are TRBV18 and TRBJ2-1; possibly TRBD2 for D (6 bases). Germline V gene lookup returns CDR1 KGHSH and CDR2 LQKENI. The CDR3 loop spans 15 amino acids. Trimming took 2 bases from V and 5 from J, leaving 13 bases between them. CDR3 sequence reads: CASSPLVGGHNEQFF. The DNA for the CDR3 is TGTGCCAGCTCACCATTGGTGGGAGGCCACAATGAGCAGTTCTTC. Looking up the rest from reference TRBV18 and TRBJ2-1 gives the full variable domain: NAGVMQNPRHLVRRRGQEARLRCSPMKGHSHVYWYRQLPEEGLKFMVYLQKENIIDESGMPKERFSAEFPKEGPSILRIQQVVRGDSAAYFCASSPLVGGHNEQFFGPGTRLTVL.